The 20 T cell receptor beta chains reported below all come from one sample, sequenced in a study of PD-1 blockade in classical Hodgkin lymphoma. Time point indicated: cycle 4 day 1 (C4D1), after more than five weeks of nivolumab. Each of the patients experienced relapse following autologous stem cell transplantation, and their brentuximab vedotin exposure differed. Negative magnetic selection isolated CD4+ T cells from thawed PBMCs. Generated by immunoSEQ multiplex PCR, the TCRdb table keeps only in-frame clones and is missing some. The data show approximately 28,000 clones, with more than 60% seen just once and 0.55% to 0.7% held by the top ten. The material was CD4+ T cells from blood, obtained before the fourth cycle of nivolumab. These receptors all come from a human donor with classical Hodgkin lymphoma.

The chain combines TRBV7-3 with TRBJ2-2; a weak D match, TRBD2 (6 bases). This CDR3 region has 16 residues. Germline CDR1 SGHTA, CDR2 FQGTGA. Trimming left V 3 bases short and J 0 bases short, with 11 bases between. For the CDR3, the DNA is TGTGCCAGCAGCTTCGGAGGGGCACCGAACACCGGGGAGCTGTTTTTT. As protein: CASSFGGAPNTGELFF.

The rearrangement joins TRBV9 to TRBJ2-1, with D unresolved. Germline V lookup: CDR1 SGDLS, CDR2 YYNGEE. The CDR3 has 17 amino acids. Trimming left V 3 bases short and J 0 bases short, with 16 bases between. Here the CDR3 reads CASSGQGRPSSYNEQFF. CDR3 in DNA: TGTGCCAGCAGCGGTCAAGGGCGCCCCAGCTCCTACAATGAGCAGTTCTTC. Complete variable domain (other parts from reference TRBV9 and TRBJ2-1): DSGVTQTPKHLITATGQRVTLRCSPRSGDLSVYWYQQSLDQGLQFLIQYYNGEERAKGNILERFSAQQFPDLHSELNLSSLELGDSALYFCASSGQGRPSSYNEQFFGPGTRLTVL.

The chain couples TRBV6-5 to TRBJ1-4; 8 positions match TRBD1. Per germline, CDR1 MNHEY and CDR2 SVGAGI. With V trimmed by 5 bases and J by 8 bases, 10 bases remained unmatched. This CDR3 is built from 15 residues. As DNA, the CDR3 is TGTGCCAGCAGTCGGGGGACAGGACCGGGGGAAAAACTGTTTTTT. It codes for CASSRGTGPGEKLFF.

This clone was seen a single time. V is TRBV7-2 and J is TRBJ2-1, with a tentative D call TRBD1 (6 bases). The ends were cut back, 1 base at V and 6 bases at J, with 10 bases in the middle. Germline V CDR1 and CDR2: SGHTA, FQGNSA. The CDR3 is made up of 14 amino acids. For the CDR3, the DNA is TGTGCCAGCAGCTTAGACACAGGGCCCAATGAGCAGTTCTTC. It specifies CASSLDTGPNEQFF.

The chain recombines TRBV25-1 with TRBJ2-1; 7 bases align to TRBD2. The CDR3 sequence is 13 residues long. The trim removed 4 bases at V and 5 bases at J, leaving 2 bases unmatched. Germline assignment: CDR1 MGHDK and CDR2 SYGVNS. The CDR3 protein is CASSVAGHNEQFF. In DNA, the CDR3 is TGTGCCAGCAGTGTAGCGGGTCACAATGAGCAGTTCTTC.

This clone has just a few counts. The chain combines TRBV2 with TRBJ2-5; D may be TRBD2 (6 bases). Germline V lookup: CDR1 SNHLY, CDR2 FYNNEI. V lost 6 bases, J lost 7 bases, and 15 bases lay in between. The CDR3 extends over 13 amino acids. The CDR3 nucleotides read TGTGCCAGCAGCCCCTCAGGAGGGCGGACCCAGTACTTC. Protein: CASSPSGGRTQYF.

The DNA of the CDR3 is TGTGCCAGCAGCTACGGACAGAATCAGCCCCAGCATTTT. Translation gives CASSYGQNQPQHF. The rearrangement links TRBV5-8 to TRBJ1-5, with D maybe TRBD1 (6 bases). The V and J ends lost 3 bases and 4 bases respectively, with 8 bases between them. Germline assignment: CDR1 SGHTS and CDR2 YDEGEE. The CDR3 is 13 residues long. The variable domain in full, with the rest retrieved from reference TRBV5-8 and TRBJ1-5, is EAGVTQSPTHLIKTRGQQATLRCSPISGHTSVYWYQQALGLGLQFLLWYDEGEERNRGNFPPRFSGRQFPNYSSELNVNALELEDSALYLCASSYGQNQPQHFGDGTRLSIL.

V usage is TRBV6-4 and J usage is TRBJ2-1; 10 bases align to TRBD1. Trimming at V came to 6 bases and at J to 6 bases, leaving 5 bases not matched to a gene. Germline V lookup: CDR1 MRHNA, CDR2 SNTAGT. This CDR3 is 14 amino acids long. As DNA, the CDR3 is TGTGCCAGCAGCAGGACAGGGGGAACCAATGAGCAGTTCTTC. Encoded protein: CASSRTGGTNEQFF.

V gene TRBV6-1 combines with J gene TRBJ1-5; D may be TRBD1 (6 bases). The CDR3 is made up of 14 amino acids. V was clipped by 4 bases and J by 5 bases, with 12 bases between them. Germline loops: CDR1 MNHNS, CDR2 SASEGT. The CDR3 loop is CASSATGLYQPQHF. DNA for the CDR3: TGTGCCAGCAGTGCAACAGGGTTGTATCAGCCCCAGCATTTT.

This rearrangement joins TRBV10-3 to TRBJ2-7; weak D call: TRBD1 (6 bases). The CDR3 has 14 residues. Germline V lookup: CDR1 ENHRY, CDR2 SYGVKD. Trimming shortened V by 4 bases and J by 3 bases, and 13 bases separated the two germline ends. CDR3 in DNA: TGTGCCATCAGTGCAGGGGATGAATTCTACGAGCAGTACTTC. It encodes CAISAGDEFYEQYF.

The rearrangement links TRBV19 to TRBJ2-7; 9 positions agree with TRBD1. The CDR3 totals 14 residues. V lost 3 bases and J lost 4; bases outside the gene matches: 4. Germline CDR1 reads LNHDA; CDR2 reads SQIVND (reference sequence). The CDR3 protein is CASSIPGQGYEQYF. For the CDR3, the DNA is TGTGCCAGTAGTATCCCGGGACAGGGTTACGAGCAGTACTTC.

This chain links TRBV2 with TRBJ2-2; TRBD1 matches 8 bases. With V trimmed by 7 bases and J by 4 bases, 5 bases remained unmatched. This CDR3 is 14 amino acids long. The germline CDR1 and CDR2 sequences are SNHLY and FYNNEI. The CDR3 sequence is CASTSTGATGELFF. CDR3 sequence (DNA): TGTGCCAGCACCTCGACAGGGGCCACCGGGGAGCTGTTTTTT.

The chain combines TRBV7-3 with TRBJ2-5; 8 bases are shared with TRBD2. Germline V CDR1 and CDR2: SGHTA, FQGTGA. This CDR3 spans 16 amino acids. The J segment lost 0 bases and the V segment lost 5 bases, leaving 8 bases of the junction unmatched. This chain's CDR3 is CASSHSRGGYQETQYF. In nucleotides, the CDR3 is TGTGCCAGCAGCCACTCTCGGGGGGGTTACCAAGAGACCCAGTACTTC.

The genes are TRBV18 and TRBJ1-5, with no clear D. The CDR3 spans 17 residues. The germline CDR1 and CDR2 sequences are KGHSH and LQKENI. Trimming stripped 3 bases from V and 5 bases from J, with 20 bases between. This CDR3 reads CASSPPGIAGRDQPQHF. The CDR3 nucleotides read TGTGCCAGCTCACCGCCCGGCATCGCGGGCCGGGATCAGCCCCAGCATTTT.

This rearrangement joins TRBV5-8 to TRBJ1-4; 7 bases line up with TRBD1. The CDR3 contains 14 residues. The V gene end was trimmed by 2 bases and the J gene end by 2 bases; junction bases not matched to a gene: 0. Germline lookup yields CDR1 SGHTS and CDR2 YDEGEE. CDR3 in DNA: TGTGCCAGCAGCTTAGGGGGCACTAATGAAAAACTGTTTTTT. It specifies CASSLGGTNEKLFF.

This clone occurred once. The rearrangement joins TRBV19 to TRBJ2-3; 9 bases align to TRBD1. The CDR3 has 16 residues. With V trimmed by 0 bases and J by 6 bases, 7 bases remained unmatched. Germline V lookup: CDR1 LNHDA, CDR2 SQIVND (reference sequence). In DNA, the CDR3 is TGTGCCAGTAGTATAGAGACCGGGACAGGGAGGGATACGCAGTATTTT. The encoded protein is CASSIETGTGRDTQYF.

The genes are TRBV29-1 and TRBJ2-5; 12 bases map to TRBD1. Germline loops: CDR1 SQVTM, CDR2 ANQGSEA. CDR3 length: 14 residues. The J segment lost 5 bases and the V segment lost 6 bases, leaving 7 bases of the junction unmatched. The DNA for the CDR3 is TGCAGCGTCACACCGGGACAGGGGGCTGAGACCCAGTACTTC. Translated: CSVTPGQGAETQYF.

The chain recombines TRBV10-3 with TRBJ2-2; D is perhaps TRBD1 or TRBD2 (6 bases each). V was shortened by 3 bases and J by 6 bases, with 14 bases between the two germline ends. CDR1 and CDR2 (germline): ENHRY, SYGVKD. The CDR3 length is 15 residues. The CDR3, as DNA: TGTGCCATCAGTGAAGTTAGGGGGGCCGCCGGGGAGCTGTTTTTT. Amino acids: CAISEVRGAAGELFF.

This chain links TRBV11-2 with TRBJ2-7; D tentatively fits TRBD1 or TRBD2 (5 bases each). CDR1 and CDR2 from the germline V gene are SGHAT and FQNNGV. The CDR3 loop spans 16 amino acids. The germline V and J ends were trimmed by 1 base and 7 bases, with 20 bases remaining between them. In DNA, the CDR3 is TGTGCCAGCAGCTTAGGGGGTGGGGACCGGGGTGAAGAGCAGTACTTC. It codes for CASSLGGGDRGEEQYF. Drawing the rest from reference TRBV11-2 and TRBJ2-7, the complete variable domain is EAGVAQSPRYKIIEKRQSVAFWCNPISGHATLYWYQQILGQGPKLLIQFQNNGVVDDSQLPKDRFSAERLKGVDSTLKIQPAKLEDSAVYLCASSLGGGDRGEEQYFGPGTRLTVT.

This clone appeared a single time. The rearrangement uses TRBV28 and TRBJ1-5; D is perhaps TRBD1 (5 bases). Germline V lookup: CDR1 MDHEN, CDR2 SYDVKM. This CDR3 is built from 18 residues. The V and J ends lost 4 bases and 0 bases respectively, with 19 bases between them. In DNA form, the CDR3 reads TGTGCCAGCAGTTCGGGGCTGGACGCGGCCTATAGCAATCAGCCCCAGCATTTT. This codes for CASSSGLDAAYSNQPQHF.